This passage covers 25 T cell receptor beta chains from one sample sequenced in a study of early T cells in non-severe SARS-CoV-2 infection. TCRdb passed the 5' RACE reads through MiXCR, listing each CDR3 protein once. The table has approximately 81,000 distinct CDR3 sequences, approximately 6% seen once; the top ten hold less than 9.5%. Sequencing input: whole blood. These receptor sequences come from an adult who was a healthcare worker with PCR-confirmed SARS-CoV-2 infection or an uninfected control (not recorded which).

This clonotype was counted at least ten times. This chain links TRBV6-6 with TRBJ1-5; 11 bases agree with TRBD1. Germline assignment: CDR1 MNHNY and CDR2 SVGAGI (reference sequence). Germline trimming cut 6 bases from V and 0 bases from J; bases unmatched to any gene: 16. The CDR3 spans 20 residues. The CDR3 DNA is TGTGCCAGCAGAACAATCCCGGACCGGGACAGGGGGTATAGCAATCAGCCCCAGCATTTT. Encoded protein: CASRTIPDRDRGYSNQPQHF.

Only a few counts were recorded for this clonotype. The chain combines TRBV6-1 with TRBJ1-2; D is ambiguous. This CDR3 region has 12 residues. Deletions cut 7 bases from V and 4 bases from J, with 10 bases between. Germline CDR1 MNHNS, CDR2 SASEGT. CDR3 amino acids: CASIDNRYGYTF. CDR3 DNA sequence: TGTGCCAGCATAGATAACCGCTATGGCTACACCTTC.

This clonotype was detected many times. The rearrangement uses TRBV19 and TRBJ2-1, with 11 positions matching TRBD2. With V trimmed by 2 bases and J by 2 bases, 8 bases remained unmatched. The CDR3 loop spans 18 amino acids. Germline CDR1 LNHDA, CDR2 SQIVND (reference sequence). The CDR3 loop is CASSISSKTSGAYNEQFF. Here the CDR3 DNA reads TGTGCCAGTAGTATATCCAGTAAGACTAGCGGGGCCTACAATGAGCAGTTCTTC.

The table lists this clonotype with a few counts. V is TRBV20-1 and J is TRBJ2-2; 7 positions match TRBD1. Trimming cost V 3 bases and J 2 bases; bases outside gene matches: 3. In germline, CDR1 is DFQATT, CDR2 SNEGSKA (reference sequence). The CDR3 length is 14 residues. The CDR3 reads CSASGTDNTGELFF. Here the CDR3 DNA reads TGCAGTGCTAGCGGGACAGATAACACCGGGGAGCTGTTTTTT.

The sample holds many counts of this clonotype. V and J are TRBV5-6 and TRBJ2-4; D unresolved. The CDR3 covers 14 residues. Trimming removed 2 bases at V and 0 bases at J, with 6 bases between. CDR1 SGHDT and CDR2 YYEEEE come from the germline V gene. CDR3 DNA: TGTGCCAGCAGCTTTCGGCTAGCCAAAAACATTCAGTACTTC. It encodes CASSFRLAKNIQYF.

This clonotype occurred a few times. DNA of the CDR3: TGTGCCAGCAGGAGGGCAGCTAACTATGGCTACACCTTC. Translation: CASRRAANYGYTF. The chain couples TRBV6-5 to TRBJ1-2, with D unclear. Trimming removed 6 bases from V and 0 bases from J, with 8 bases in between. This CDR3 contains 13 residues. Germline V gene data show CDR1 as MNHEY and CDR2 as SVGAGI.

This clonotype was picked up many times. This chain joins TRBV4-2 and TRBJ1-1; D not resolved. This CDR3 has 13 residues. The V gene lost 0 bases and the J gene lost 4 bases, with 6 bases spanning the gap. Germline loops: CDR1 LGHNA, CDR2 YNFKEQ. CDR3 sequence (DNA): TGTGCCAGCAGCCAAGATTCAATCACTGAAGCTTTCTTT. Its protein product is CASSQDSITEAFF.

The rearrangement links TRBV11-2 to TRBJ2-5, with TRBD2 as a possible D gene (5 bases). Trimming shortened V by 4 bases and J by 2 bases, and 11 bases separated the two germline ends. The CDR3 is made up of 14 amino acids. Germline V CDR1 and CDR2: SGHAT, FQNNGV. Written as DNA, the CDR3 is TGTGCCAGCAGCTCTCGGACTTTACAAGAGACCCAGTACTTC. It translates to CASSSRTLQETQYF. Together with reference TRBV11-2 and TRBJ2-5, the CDR3 gives the full variable domain: EAGVAQSPRYKIIEKRQSVAFWCNPISGHATLYWYQQILGQGPKLLIQFQNNGVVDDSQLPKDRFSAERLKGVDSTLKIQPAKLEDSAVYLCASSSRTLQETQYFGPGTRLLVL.

There are a few counts of this clonotype. The chain links TRBV20-1 to TRBJ2-1, with D unclear. CDR3 length equals 13 residues. Germline loops: CDR1 DFQATT, CDR2 SNEGSKA (reference sequence). With 2 bases removed from V and 0 bases from J, the gap between germline ends came to 5 bases. The CDR3 DNA reads as TGCAGTGCTAGAAGATACTCCTACAATGAGCAGTTCTTC. Its protein is CSARRYSYNEQFF.

This clonotype was observed a few times. The chain recombines TRBV11-2 with TRBJ1-2; weak D call: TRBD1 (6 bases). V lost 3 bases and J lost 5, with 10 bases in between. The germline CDR1 and CDR2 sequences are SGHAT and FQNNGV. The CDR3 is made up of 13 amino acids. CDR3 sequence (DNA): TGTGCCAGCAGCTTTCTACAGGGATATGGCTACACCTTC. It encodes CASSFLQGYGYTF.

This clonotype was counted at least ten times. The chain uses TRBV15 and TRBJ1-4, with unresolved D. The ends were cut back, 0 bases at V and 6 bases at J, with 8 bases in the middle. The CDR3 contains 14 residues. The V gene's germline CDR1 is LNHNV and CDR2 YYDKDF (reference sequence). Written as DNA, the CDR3 is TGTGCCACCAGCAGAGATCTAACAGATGAAAAACTGTTTTTT. Translation gives CATSRDLTDEKLFF.

In its sample, this clonotype was seen many times. This chain links TRBV5-5 with TRBJ2-2; 10 bases are shared with TRBD2. The CDR3 loop spans 15 amino acids. The germline V gene has CDR1 SGHKS and CDR2 YYEKEE (reference sequence). The trim removed 5 bases at V and 4 bases at J, leaving 5 bases unmatched. The CDR3 bases are TGTGCCAGCAGTCGCGGACTAGCGGCCACCGGGGAGCTGTTTTTT. As protein: CASSRGLAATGELFF.

This clonotype has only a few counts. The CDR3 bases are TGTGCCAGCAGTTTAGTTAGCAGGGGAAACTACGAGCAGTACTTC. Its translation: CASSLVSRGNYEQYF. The rearrangement uses TRBV28 and TRBJ2-7; possible D gene TRBD1, 6 bases. CDR3 length: 15 residues. The germline V gene has CDR1 MDHEN and CDR2 SYDVKM. The V end lost 2 bases, the J end lost 3 bases, and 14 bases lay between the germline ends.

There are many counts of this clonotype. The V gene is TRBV20-1, the J gene TRBJ1-1, with D possibly TRBD1 on 6 matching bases. V was trimmed by 0 bases and J by 1 base, leaving 12 bases between them. This CDR3 region has 15 residues. Germline V gives CDR1 DFQATT, CDR2 SNEGSKA (reference sequence). CDR3 in DNA: TGCAGTGCTAGAGATGTCTTACAGGGGAACACTGAAGCTTTCTTT. Translated, it gives CSARDVLQGNTEAFF.

The chain has TRBV13 and TRBJ2-6; 7 bases map to TRBD1. The CDR3 totals 15 residues. The junction had 0 bases not matched to a gene; V was cut back by 2 bases and J by 2 bases. Looked up from germline, CDR1 is PRHDT and CDR2 is FYEKMQ (reference sequence). Here the CDR3 DNA reads TGTGCCAGCAGCTTAACAGGGGCTGGGGCCAACGTCCTGACTTTC. Its protein is CASSLTGAGANVLTF.

The V and J genes are TRBV2 and TRBJ2-3; D is possibly TRBD1 (6 bases). The germline V gene has CDR1 SNHLY and CDR2 FYNNEI. The CDR3 runs to 12 residues. The V and J ends lost 7 bases and 7 bases respectively, with 12 bases between them. CDR3 sequence: CASTYRVHTQYF. The CDR3 nucleotides read TGTGCCAGCACCTACAGGGTGCATACGCAGTATTTT.

This clonotype was counted at least ten times. The chain joins TRBV10-1 to TRBJ2-7; 8 bases agree with TRBD1. The ends lost 3 bases at V and 5 bases at J; junction bases unmatched: 6. Germline assignment: CDR1 WNHNN and CDR2 SYGVQD (reference sequence). There are 14 residues in the CDR3. As DNA, the CDR3 is TGCGCCAGCAGTGATCGACAGGGGATCCACGAGCAGTACTTC. Its translation is CASSDRQGIHEQYF.

The chain recombines TRBV7-9 with TRBJ1-1; a weak D match, TRBD1 (6 bases). The V and J ends lost 5 bases and 4 bases respectively, with 11 bases between them. The germline CDR1 and CDR2 sequences are SEHNR and FQNEAQ (reference sequence). CDR3 size: 13 residues. For the CDR3, the DNA is TGTGCCAGCAGCCCCGAGGGGGGCACTGAAGCTTTCTTT. It is translated as CASSPEGGTEAFF. The complete variable domain, with remaining parts taken from reference TRBV7-9 and TRBJ1-1, reads DTGVSQNPRHKITKRGQNVTFRCDPISEHNRLYWYRQTLGQGPEFLTYFQNEAQLEKSRLLSDRFSAERPKGSFSTLEIQRTEQGDSAMYLCASSPEGGTEAFFGQGTRLTVV.

This clonotype was seen at least ten times. The chain couples TRBV20-1 to TRBJ2-1; 14 bases match TRBD2. The CDR3 runs to 16 residues. V lost 5 bases to trimming and J lost 8 bases; unmatched junction nucleotides: 11. Germline assignment: CDR1 DFQATT and CDR2 SNEGSKA (reference sequence). CDR3 protein: CSAPGTSGSIYDEQFF. The DNA for the CDR3 is TGCAGTGCTCCTGGGACTAGCGGGAGTATTTACGATGAGCAGTTCTTC.

This clonotype was seen at least ten times. The rearrangement joins TRBV7-8 to TRBJ2-1; D possibly corresponds to TRBD1 (5 bases). The CDR3 is 15 residues long. The germline gives CDR1 SGHVS, CDR2 FQNEAQ. V gave up 2 bases and J gave up 7 bases, with 15 bases separating them. In DNA form, the CDR3 reads TGTGCCAGCAGCTTATTCCAGGGCCCCTCGAATGAGCAGTTCTTC. Protein product: CASSLFQGPSNEQFF. The full variable domain, rest sourced from reference TRBV7-8 and TRBJ2-1, is GAGVSQSPRYKVAKRGQDVALRCDPISGHVSLFWYQQALGQGPEFLTYFQNEAQLDKSGLPSDRFFAERPEGSVSTLKIQRTQQEDSAVYLCASSLFQGPSNEQFFGPGTRLTVL.

This clonotype was picked up many times. This rearrangement joins TRBV7-2 to TRBJ1-5, with TRBD1 identical over 7 bases. Per the germline V gene, CDR1 is SGHTA and CDR2 is FQGNSA. The CDR3 loop spans 16 amino acids. J was trimmed by 4 bases and V by 2 bases; bases with no gene match: 8. CDR3 DNA: TGTGCCAGCAGCTTATCTTCCCGGGACAGAAATCAGCCCCAGCATTTT. This sequence encodes CASSLSSRDRNQPQHF.

This clonotype was recorded a few times. The V call is TRBV11-2, the J call TRBJ2-5; no reliable D call. Trimming cost V 0 bases and J 4 bases, with 9 bases left between them. This CDR3 region has 14 residues. Per the germline V gene, CDR1 is SGHAT and CDR2 is FQNNGV. CDR3 sequence reads: CASSLDRQVETQYF. The DNA of the CDR3 is TGTGCCAGCAGCTTAGATCGGCAAGTAGAGACCCAGTACTTC.

In this sample, this clonotype turned up many times. The J gene is TRBJ2-1, the V gene TRBV27; 12 bases agree with TRBD1. This CDR3 region has 16 residues. The germline CDR1 and CDR2 sequences are MNHEY and SMNVEV (reference sequence). Unmatched junction bases numbered 10, after V lost 5 bases and J lost 8 bases. CDR3: CASSTTGTGGLDEQFF. The DNA for the CDR3 is TGTGCCAGCAGTACGACCGGGACAGGGGGCTTGGATGAGCAGTTCTTC.

The table lists this clonotype with many counts. This chain uses TRBV30 with TRBJ1-1; 7 bases are shared with TRBD1. CDR1 GTSNPN and CDR2 SVGIG come from the germline V gene (reference sequence). J lost 2 bases, V lost 2 bases, and 5 bases had no gene match. The CDR3 length is 14 residues. The CDR3 region has the DNA TGTGCCTGGAGTTGGGACAGCCAAAACACTGAAGCTTTCTTT. It is translated as CAWSWDSQNTEAFF.

V usage is TRBV6-2 or TRBV6-3 and J usage is TRBJ1-2; possible D gene TRBD1, 5 bases. The CDR3 is made up of 13 amino acids. Germline V lookup: CDR1 MNHEY, CDR2 SVGEGT. Trimming pared 8 bases from V and 8 bases from J, leaving 18 bases between. The CDR3 here is CASEGHDLRGYTF. CDR3 bases: TGTGCCAGCGAAGGACACGACTTGCGAGGCTACACCTTC.